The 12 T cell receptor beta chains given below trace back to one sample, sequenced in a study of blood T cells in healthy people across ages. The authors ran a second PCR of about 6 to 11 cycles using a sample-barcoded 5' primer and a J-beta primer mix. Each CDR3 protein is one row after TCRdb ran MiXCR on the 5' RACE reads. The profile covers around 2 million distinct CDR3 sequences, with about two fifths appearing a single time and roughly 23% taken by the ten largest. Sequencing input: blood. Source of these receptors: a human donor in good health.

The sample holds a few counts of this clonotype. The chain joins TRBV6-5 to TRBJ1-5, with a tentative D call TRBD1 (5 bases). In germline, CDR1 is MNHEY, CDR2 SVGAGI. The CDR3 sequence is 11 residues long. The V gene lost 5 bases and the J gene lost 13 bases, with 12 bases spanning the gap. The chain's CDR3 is CASSREGIQHF. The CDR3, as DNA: TGTGCCAGCAGTCGAGAGGGGATTCAGCATTTT.

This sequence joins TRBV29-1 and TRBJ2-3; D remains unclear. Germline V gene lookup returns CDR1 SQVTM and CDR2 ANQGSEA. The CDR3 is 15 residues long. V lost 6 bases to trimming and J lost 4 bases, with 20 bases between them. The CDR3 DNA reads TGCAGCGTCGGGTTGGGCTCCGTGATTGCAGATACGCAGTATTTT. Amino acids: CSVGLGSVIADTQYF.

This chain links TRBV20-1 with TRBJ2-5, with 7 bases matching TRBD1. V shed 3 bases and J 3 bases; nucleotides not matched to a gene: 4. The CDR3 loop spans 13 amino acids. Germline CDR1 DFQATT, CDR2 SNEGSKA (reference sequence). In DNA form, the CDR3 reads TGCAGTGCTAGCGAGGGGGCTGAAGAGACCCAGTACTTC. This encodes CSASEGAEETQYF.

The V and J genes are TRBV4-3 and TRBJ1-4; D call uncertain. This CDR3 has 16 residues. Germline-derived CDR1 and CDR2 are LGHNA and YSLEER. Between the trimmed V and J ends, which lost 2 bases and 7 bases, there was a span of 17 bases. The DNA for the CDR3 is TGCGCCAGCAGCCAAAGGGCCCGGGGAGTCGGTGAAAAACTGTTTTTT. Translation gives CASSQRARGVGEKLFF.

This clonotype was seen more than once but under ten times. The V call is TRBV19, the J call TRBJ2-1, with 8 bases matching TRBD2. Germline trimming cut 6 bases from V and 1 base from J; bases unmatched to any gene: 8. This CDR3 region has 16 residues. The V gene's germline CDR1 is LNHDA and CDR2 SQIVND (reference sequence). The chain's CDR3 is CASSQRAGGSYNEQFF. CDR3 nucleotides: TGTGCCAGTAGCCAAAGGGCGGGGGGATCCTACAATGAGCAGTTCTTC.

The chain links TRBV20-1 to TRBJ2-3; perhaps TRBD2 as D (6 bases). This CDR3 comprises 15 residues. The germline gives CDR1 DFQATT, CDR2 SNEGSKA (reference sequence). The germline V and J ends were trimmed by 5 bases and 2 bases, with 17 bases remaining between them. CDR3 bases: TGCAGTGCTTATCTAGCCCGGGGGTCCACAGATACGCAGTATTTT. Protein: CSAYLARGSTDTQYF.

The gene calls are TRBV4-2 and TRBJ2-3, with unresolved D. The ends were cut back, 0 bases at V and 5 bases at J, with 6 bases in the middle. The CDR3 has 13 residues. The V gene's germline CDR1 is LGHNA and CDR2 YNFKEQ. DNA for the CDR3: TGTGCCAGCAGCCAAGAAGGGCTAGATACGCAGTATTTT. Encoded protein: CASSQEGLDTQYF.

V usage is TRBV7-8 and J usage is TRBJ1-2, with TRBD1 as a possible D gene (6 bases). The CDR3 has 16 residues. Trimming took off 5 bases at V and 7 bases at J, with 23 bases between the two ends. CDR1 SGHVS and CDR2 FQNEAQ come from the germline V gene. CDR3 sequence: CASSPSVGQGFRGYTF. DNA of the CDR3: TGTGCCAGCAGCCCATCAGTAGGGCAGGGGTTCCGTGGCTACACCTTC.

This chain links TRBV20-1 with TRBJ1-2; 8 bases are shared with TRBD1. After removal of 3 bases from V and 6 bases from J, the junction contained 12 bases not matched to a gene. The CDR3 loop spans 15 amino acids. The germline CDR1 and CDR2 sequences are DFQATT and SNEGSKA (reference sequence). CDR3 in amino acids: CSASIGQGTWDGYTF. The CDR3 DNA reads TGCAGTGCTAGTATTGGACAGGGAACGTGGGATGGCTACACCTTC.

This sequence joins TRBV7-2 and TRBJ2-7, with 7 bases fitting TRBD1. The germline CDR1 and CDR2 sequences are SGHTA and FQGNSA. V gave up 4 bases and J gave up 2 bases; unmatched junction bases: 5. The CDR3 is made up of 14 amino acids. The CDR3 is CASSSNRGTYEQYF. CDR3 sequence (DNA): TGTGCCAGCAGCTCGAACAGGGGAACCTACGAGCAGTACTTC.

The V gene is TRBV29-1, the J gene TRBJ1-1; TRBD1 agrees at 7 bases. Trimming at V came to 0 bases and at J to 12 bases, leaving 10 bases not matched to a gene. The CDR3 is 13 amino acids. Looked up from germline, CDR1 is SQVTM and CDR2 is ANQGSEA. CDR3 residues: CSVEEGAGGATFF. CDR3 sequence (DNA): TGCAGCGTTGAAGAAGGGGCAGGGGGGGCGACTTTCTTT.

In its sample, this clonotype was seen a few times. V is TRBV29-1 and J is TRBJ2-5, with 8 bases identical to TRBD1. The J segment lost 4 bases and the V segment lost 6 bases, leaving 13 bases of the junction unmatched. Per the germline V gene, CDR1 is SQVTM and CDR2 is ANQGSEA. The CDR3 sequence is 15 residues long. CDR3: CSVESAGQARETQYF. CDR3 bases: TGCAGCGTAGAATCTGCGGGACAGGCGAGAGAGACCCAGTACTTC.